This passage covers 13 T cell receptor beta chains from one sample sequenced in a study of T cells in Graves' hyperthyroidism and ophthalmopathy. From RNA transcripts, TCR beta CDR3 regions were amplified. Primed by the HTBI set, a first-round RT-PCR was run on the TCR CDR3. Each CDR3 protein gets one entry after TCRdb re-called the multiplex PCR reads with MiXCR. Here the sample spans more than 300,000 distinct CDR3 sequences, roughly 18% being singletons. Input material: blood. Every receptor here comes from a man in his late teens or twenties with Graves' ophthalmopathy.

This clonotype was observed many times. The rearrangement joins TRBV6-1 to TRBJ1-5, with a weak D call TRBD1 (5 bases). This CDR3 comprises 17 residues. V was shortened by 6 bases and J by 3 bases, with 21 bases between the two germline ends. Germline V gene data show CDR1 as MNHNS and CDR2 as SASEGT. CDR3 coding DNA: TGTGCCAGCAGCCCAAGACAGACAGTATCCCCCAATCAGCCCCAGCATTTT. Protein sequence: CASSPRQTVSPNQPQHF.

Ten or more counts support this clonotype. The rearrangement joins TRBV12-3 or TRBV12-4 to TRBJ2-1; 7 positions match TRBD2. The junction had 3 bases not matched to a gene; V was cut back by 1 base and J by 0 bases. The CDR3 consists of 16 residues. The CDR3 DNA reads TGTGCCAGCAGTTTAGGCGGGGGTAACTCCTACAATGAGCAGTTCTTC. Translating it yields CASSLGGGNSYNEQFF.

This clonotype has more than one count but fewer than ten. This chain uses TRBV7-2 with TRBJ2-7; D gene unclear. The CDR3 loop spans 13 amino acids. In germline, CDR1 is SGHTA, CDR2 FQGNSA. The germline V and J ends were trimmed by 3 bases and 4 bases, with 10 bases remaining between them. This chain's CDR3 is CASSFNPAYEQYF. CDR3 bases: TGTGCCAGCAGCTTTAACCCGGCGTACGAGCAGTACTTC.

In its sample, this clonotype was seen many times. The V and J genes are TRBV13 and TRBJ1-1; D remains ambiguous. The germline CDR1 and CDR2 sequences are PRHDT and FYEKMQ (reference sequence). V lost 3 bases, J lost 8 bases, and 13 bases lay in between. CDR3 length equals 13 residues. CDR3 residues: CASSLGSLREAFF. CDR3 in DNA: TGTGCCAGCAGCTTGGGCTCCCTACGGGAAGCTTTCTTT.

On this clonotype itself: A clone one base away is much larger, so this may be a read error. This sequence joins TRBV7-9 and TRBJ2-3, with a tentative D call TRBD1 (5 bases). Germline values: CDR1 SEHNR, CDR2 FQNEAQ (reference sequence). The CDR3 totals 13 residues. V gave up 2 bases and J gave up 6 bases, with 9 bases separating them. CDR3: CASSLQGRDTQYF. The CDR3 DNA is TGTGCCAGCAGCTTACAGGGCCGGGATACGCAGTATTTT.

The chain is built from TRBV12-3 or TRBV12-4 and TRBJ2-6, with 7 bases identical to TRBD1. The CDR3 spans 17 residues. Trimming took 6 bases from V and 5 from J; bases not matched to a gene: 13. Here the CDR3 reads CASSGQAVFIWANVLTF. The CDR3 DNA reads as TGTGCCAGCAGCGGACAGGCTGTCTTTATATGGGCCAACGTCCTGACTTTC.

This clonotype was found a few times. This chain links TRBV3-1 with TRBJ2-3; D might be TRBD1 or TRBD2, each matching 5 bases. The CDR3 has 18 amino acids. Germline CDR1 reads LGHDT; CDR2 reads YNNKEL (reference sequence). V was cut by 0 bases and J by 3 bases, with 19 bases left in between. In DNA form, the CDR3 reads TGTGCCAGCAGCCAAGATTATGGGGGAACAAGGAGGACAGATACGCAGTATTTT. This encodes CASSQDYGGTRRTDTQYF.

On this clonotype itself: This could be a read error, since a much larger clone is one nucleotide away. The chain has TRBV24-1 and TRBJ2-7; D is possibly TRBD1 or TRBD2 (5 bases each). This CDR3 contains 12 residues. Looked up from germline, CDR1 is KGHDR and CDR2 is SFDVKD. The V and J ends lost 9 bases and 7 bases respectively, with 15 bases between them. The CDR3 loop is CATQGDEREQYF. The CDR3 coding sequence is TGTGCCACCCAGGGAGATGAACGTGAGCAGTACTTC.

This clonotype occurred many times. This chain connects TRBV6-1 to TRBJ2-3; D perhaps matches TRBD1 (6 bases). V gave up 5 bases and J gave up 7 bases, with 19 bases separating them. The CDR3 is 15 residues long. Germline V gene sequence: CDR1 MNHNS, CDR2 SASEGT. The CDR3 loop reads CASSTPGHTRYTQYF. In nucleotides, the CDR3 is TGTGCCAGCAGTACACCGGGACACACACGTTATACGCAGTATTTT.

This clonotype was seen more than once but under ten times. The chain's CDR3 is CASSPYGTSGGAGEQYF. For the CDR3, the DNA is TGTGCCAGCAGCCCTTACGGGACTAGCGGGGGGGCCGGCGAGCAGTACTTC. This chain connects TRBV7-9 to TRBJ2-7; 16 nucleotides match TRBD2. CDR1 and CDR2 (germline): SEHNR, FQNEAQ (reference sequence). This CDR3 has 17 residues. V lost 5 bases and J lost 6; bases outside the gene matches: 10.

The chain carries TRBV29-1 and TRBJ1-1; 8 nucleotides match TRBD1. V gave up 5 bases and J gave up 3 bases; unmatched junction bases: 5. This CDR3 region has 13 residues. Germline loops: CDR1 SQVTM, CDR2 ANQGSEA. The CDR3 sequence is CSVQGAQDTEAFF. CDR3 bases: TGCAGCGTTCAGGGGGCGCAGGACACTGAAGCTTTCTTT.

The V gene is TRBV12-3 or TRBV12-4, the J gene TRBJ1-5; TRBD1 might be the D (5 bases). V was trimmed by 5 bases and J by 11 bases, leaving 10 bases between them. The CDR3 totals 11 residues. CDR3 sequence: CASSGHSTQHF. CDR3 in DNA: TGTGCCAGCAGTGGACACTCTACCCAGCATTTT.

For this clonotype: Possible read error: a much larger clone is one base away. The chain recombines TRBV2 with TRBJ1-3, with 8 bases matching TRBD1. This CDR3 is built from 15 residues. Germline V lookup: CDR1 SNHLY, CDR2 FYNNEI. The CDR3 DNA follows: TGTGCCAGCAGTGTCCAAACAGGGGGTGGAAGCACCATATATTTT. This sequence encodes CASSVQTGGGSTIYF.